This T cell receptor beta chain came from a study of Ad26.COV2.S vaccination and SARS-CoV-2 variants. Study-wide background: Dosing was one shot or two shots 56 days apart. General observations from the study: Placebo and vaccine recipients had non-spike TCR breadth that was similar. The authors reported substantial breadth in spike-specific CD8+ and CD4+ T cell responses after vaccination.

The sample's treatment: roughly 18 received Ad26.COV2.S at low or high dose, single or two shots; roughly 5 received placebo; per-sample allocation not given. Day 63 following the first vaccine or placebo injection was when the samples were taken. Spike of the Wuhan-strain SARS-CoV-2 was expressed by an Ad26 vector, which formed the vaccine. As to this clone: Antigen unknown.

The table came from immunoSEQ multiplex PCR; TCRdb's copy has only in-frame clones and leaves some out. The table shows about 680,000 clones, with around 92% occurring only once. After removal of 5 bases from V and 4 bases from J, the junction contained 10 bases not matched to a gene. The CDR3 length is 15 residues. In germline, CDR1 is SNHLY, CDR2 FYNNEI. V is TRBV2 and J is TRBJ1-2, with 7 bases lining up with TRBD1. Source: peripheral blood, taken in a trial of Ad26.COV2.S vaccine versus placebo. The clonotype originates from a person aged 18-60 years who received the Ad26.COV2.S COVID-19 vaccine or a placebo. The CDR3 region has the DNA TGTGCCAGCAGTTCGACAAACAGGGGAGGCTATGGCTACACCTTC. This codes for CASSSTNRGGYGYTF.